The TCR beta chain described here comes from a study of blood T cell repertoires in COVID-19. At the level of the study: Samples of COVID-19 (acute and convalescent) were obtained from the United States, Italy and Spain. From T cells, B-cell-depleted T cells, or PBMCs came the material, which was cDNA or gDNA.

Authors' processing steps: From reference gene primer amplification, estimates of nucleated cell counts were derived. Method: immunoSEQ multiplex PCR; TCRdb's copy keeps in-frame clones and lacks some. V and J calls and clone size follow that table, whereas D and trimming were derived from the DNA. This sample has 120,000 to 150,000 clones, with about 87% found just once. The CDR3 contains 15 residues. V lost 6 bases, J lost 0 bases, and 11 bases lay in between. CDR1 and CDR2 from the germline V gene are MNHEY and SVGEGT. The chain uses TRBV6-2 or TRBV6-3 and TRBJ2-2, with D unresolved. What was sequenced was peripheral blood. The sequence was collected from a man aged 60-69 years with active or convalescent COVID-19. As DNA, the CDR3 is TGTGCCAGCAGCTTTAGAGCAACGAACACCGGGGAGCTGTTTTTT. Protein product: CASSFRATNTGELFF.